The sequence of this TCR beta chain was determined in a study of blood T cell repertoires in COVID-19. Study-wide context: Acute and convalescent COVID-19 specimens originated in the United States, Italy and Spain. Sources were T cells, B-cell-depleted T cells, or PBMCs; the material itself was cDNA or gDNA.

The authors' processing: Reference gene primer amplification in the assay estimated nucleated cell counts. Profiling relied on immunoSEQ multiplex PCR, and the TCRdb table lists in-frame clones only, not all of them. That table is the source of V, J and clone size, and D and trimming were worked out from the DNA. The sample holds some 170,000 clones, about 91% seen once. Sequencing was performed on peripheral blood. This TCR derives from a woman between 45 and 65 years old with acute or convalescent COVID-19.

This CDR3 reads CASSSGGAGETQYF. The CDR3 coding sequence is TGTGCCAGTAGTAGCGGGGGGGCCGGAGAGACCCAGTACTTC. This chain uses TRBV19 with TRBJ2-5, with TRBD2 identical over 9 bases. The CDR3 is 14 residues long. Germline CDR1 reads LNHDA; CDR2 reads SQIVND (reference sequence). The V segment lost 4 bases and the J segment 4 bases; nucleotides outside the gene matches: 4.